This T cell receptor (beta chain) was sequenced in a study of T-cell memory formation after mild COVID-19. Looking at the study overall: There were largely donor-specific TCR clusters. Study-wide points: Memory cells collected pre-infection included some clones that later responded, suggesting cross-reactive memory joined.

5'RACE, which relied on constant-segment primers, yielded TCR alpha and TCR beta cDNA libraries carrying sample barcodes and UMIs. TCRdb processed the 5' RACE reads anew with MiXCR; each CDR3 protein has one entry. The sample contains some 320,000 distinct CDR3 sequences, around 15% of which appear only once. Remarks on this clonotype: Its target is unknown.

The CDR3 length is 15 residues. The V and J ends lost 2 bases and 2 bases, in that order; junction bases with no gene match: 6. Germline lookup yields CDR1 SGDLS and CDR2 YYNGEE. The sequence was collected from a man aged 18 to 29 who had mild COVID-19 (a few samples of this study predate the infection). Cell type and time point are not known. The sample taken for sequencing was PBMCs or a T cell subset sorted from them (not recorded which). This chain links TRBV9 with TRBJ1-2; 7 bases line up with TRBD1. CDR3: CASSVAATGNYGYTF. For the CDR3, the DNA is TGTGCCAGCAGCGTTGCCGCGACAGGGAACTATGGCTACACCTTC.